The following is a T cell receptor beta chain sequence with its context. Repertoires were generated with immunoSEQ multiplex PCR, while TCRdb's copy carries only in-frame clones and drops some. The sample has under 300,000 clones, roughly 80% seen once. The germline V gene has CDR1 MNHEY and CDR2 SVGAGI. The CDR3 is made up of 15 amino acids. The V gene end was trimmed by 6 bases and the J gene end by 2 bases; junction bases not matched to a gene: 6. The sample belongs to a study of blood T cell repertoires in COVID-19. This chain joins TRBV6-5 and TRBJ1-2; 10 nucleotides line up with TRBD1. The sample comprised peripheral blood. The TCR was taken from a woman aged 18-35 years with acute or convalescent COVID-19. The CDR3 loop is CASRNPDRGNYGYTF. CDR3 nucleotides: TGTGCCAGCAGGAACCCGGACAGGGGGAACTATGGCTACACCTTC.